The entry that follows covers one TCR beta chain sequence. Its matching antigen is unknown. These data originate in a study of cytomegalovirus exposure and HLA in healthy donors. Broader study findings: Rare TCR sequences predominated, though certain public TCRs were found in many donors.

The CDR3 runs 13 residues. The V end lost 1 base, the J end lost 7 bases, and 10 bases lay between the germline ends. CDR1 SGHTA and CDR2 FQGNSA come from the germline V gene. An approximately 120-subject validation cohort, separate from the approximately 610-subject first cohort, supplied the donors. The table came from immunoSEQ multiplex PCR; TCRdb's copy has only in-frame clones and leaves some out. The table shows some 250,000 clones, with 90% occurring only once. The chain recombines TRBV7-2 with TRBJ1-2, with D tentatively TRBD1 (6 bases). The TCR originated in a woman in her twenties or thirties in good health and CMV-seronegative. Sequencing used PBMCs. The CDR3 sequence: CASSLDREVGYTF. The CDR3 region has the DNA TGTGCCAGCAGCTTAGACAGGGAAGTTGGCTACACCTTC. The whole variable domain, remainder taken from reference TRBV7-2 and TRBJ1-2, is GAGVSQSPSNKVTEKGKDVELRCDPISGHTALYWYRQSLGQGLEFLIYFQGNSAPDKSGLPSDRFSAERTGGSVSTLTIQRTQQEDSAVYLCASSLDREVGYTFGSGTRLTVV.